A single sample is the source of the 27 T cell receptor beta chains below, sequenced in a study of cytomegalovirus exposure and HLA in healthy donors. A multiplex PCR was run with 60 Vbeta primers and 13 Jbeta primers. Sequencing used immunoSEQ multiplex PCR; TCRdb keeps in-frame clones, though not all of them. The table lists 120,000 or so clones, about 80% of them singletons, with 8.8% in the top ten. Sequencing was performed on PBMCs. The receptors shown here come from a female donor in good health and CMV-seropositive.

This clone was recorded once. V and J are TRBV11-3 and TRBJ2-5; TRBD2 might be the D (6 bases). CDR3 length equals 15 residues. From germline, CDR1 is SGHNT and CDR2 YENEEA. The germline V and J ends were trimmed by 3 bases and 5 bases, with 16 bases remaining between them. The CDR3 DNA follows: TGTGCCAGCAGCTTCGGGACCGGGGGTTTGGAGACCCAGTACTTC. Translating gives CASSFGTGGLETQYF.

A few counts support this clone. V and J are TRBV30 and TRBJ2-6; D unresolved. Germline V gives CDR1 GTSNPN, CDR2 SVGIG (reference sequence). The CDR3 contains 13 residues. Trimming took 0 bases from V and 4 from J, leaving 4 bases between them. The CDR3 coding sequence is TGTGCCTGGAGTGTAGAGGGGGCCAACGTCCTGACTTTC. It encodes CAWSVEGANVLTF.

The chain couples TRBV6-5 to TRBJ1-5; D not certain. The V gene lost 5 bases and the J gene lost 5 bases, with 10 bases spanning the gap. This CDR3 spans 13 amino acids. CDR1 and CDR2 from the germline V gene are MNHEY and SVGAGI. The CDR3, as DNA: TGTGCCAGCAGTCCGGGGAGCGATCAGCCCCAGCATTTT. It is translated as CASSPGSDQPQHF.

Only a few counts were recorded for this clone. The chain links TRBV5-1 to TRBJ2-2; D might be TRBD2 (5 bases). The CDR3 loop spans 13 amino acids. The germline V gene encodes CDR1 SGHRS and CDR2 YFSETQ. Trimming stripped 7 bases from V and 6 bases from J, with 13 bases between. The CDR3 region is CASAYEGPGELFF. DNA for the CDR3: TGCGCCAGCGCCTATGAGGGTCCCGGGGAGCTGTTTTTT.

V is TRBV21-1 and J is TRBJ2-7; TRBD2 is the table's D call, not checked against the DNA. TRBV21-1 is a pseudogene segment. The CDR3 totals 15 residues. The CDR3 is CASSMGARMTYEQYF. CDR3 sequence (DNA): TGTGCCAGCAGCATGGGAGCGCGAATGACCTACGAGCAGTACTTC.

A single count supports this clone. This chain connects TRBV30 to TRBJ2-1, with 13 nucleotides matching TRBD2. CDR1 GTSNPN and CDR2 SVGIG come from the germline V gene (reference sequence). CDR3 length equals 14 residues. V was pared by 0 bases and J by 10 bases, with 3 bases of the junction left unmatched. The CDR3 reads CAWSVLAGGREQFF. Written as DNA, the CDR3 is TGTGCCTGGAGTGTACTAGCGGGGGGGCGCGAGCAGTTCTTC.

The chain recombines TRBV19 with TRBJ1-5; unclear D gene. Trimming removed 7 bases at V and 4 bases at J, with 14 bases between. Germline V gene sequence: CDR1 LNHDA, CDR2 SQIVND (reference sequence). The CDR3 runs to 14 residues. In DNA, the CDR3 is TGTGCCAGTAAAGCCGGACGGGAAAATCAGCCCCAGCATTTT. Its translation is CASKAGRENQPQHF. Supplemented by reference TRBV19 and TRBJ1-5, the full variable domain reads DGGITQSPKYLFRKEGQNVTLSCEQNLNHDAMYWYRQDPGQGLRLIYYSQIVNDFQKGDIAEGYSVSREKKESFPLTVTSAQKNPTAFYLCASKAGRENQPQHFGDGTRLSIL.

CDR3 sequence reads: CASSIMLTGGRGTEAFF. DNA for the CDR3: TGTGCCAGTAGTATAATGCTTACAGGGGGCCGGGGGACTGAAGCTTTCTTT. The V gene is TRBV19, the J gene TRBJ1-1, with TRBD1 identical over 9 bases. Looked up from germline, CDR1 is LNHDA and CDR2 is SQIVND (reference sequence). The length of the CDR3 is 17 residues. Trimming took 2 bases from V and 5 from J; bases not matched to a gene: 12. Based on the CDR3 plus reference TRBV19 and TRBJ1-1, the full variable domain is DGGITQSPKYLFRKEGQNVTLSCEQNLNHDAMYWYRQDPGQGLRLIYYSQIVNDFQKGDIAEGYSVSREKKESFPLTVTSAQKNPTAFYLCASSIMLTGGRGTEAFFGQGTRLTVV.

The chain is built from TRBV30 and TRBJ2-5; D unclear. The V and J ends lost 4 bases and 3 bases respectively, with 9 bases between them. Germline assignment: CDR1 GTSNPN and CDR2 SVGIG (reference sequence). The length of the CDR3 is 12 residues. The CDR3 protein is CAWTRSEETQYF. The CDR3 DNA is TGTGCCTGGACCCGAAGCGAAGAGACCCAGTACTTC.

CDR3 in DNA: TGTGCCACCAGCAAAGATGCACTAGTAAACAATGAGCAGTTCTTC. Its protein product is CATSKDALVNNEQFF. The chain joins TRBV15 to TRBJ2-1, with D possibly TRBD2 on 5 matching bases. Trimming cost V 4 bases and J 5 bases, with 15 bases left between them. Looked up from germline, CDR1 is LNHNV and CDR2 is YYDKDF (reference sequence). There are 15 residues in the CDR3.

The chain employs TRBV5-1 and TRBJ1-1; the D gene is possibly TRBD1 (5 bases). Per the germline V gene, CDR1 is SGHRS and CDR2 is YFSETQ. This CDR3 contains 15 residues. The germline V and J ends were trimmed by 3 bases and 2 bases, with 14 bases remaining between them. CDR3 DNA sequence: TGCGCCAGCAGCTCGGACCAGGGCGGCAACACTGAAGCTTTCTTT. Amino acids: CASSSDQGGNTEAFF. The variable domain in full, with the rest retrieved from reference TRBV5-1 and TRBJ1-1, is KAGVTQTPRYLIKTRGQQVTLSCSPISGHRSVSWYQQTPGQGLQFLFEYFSETQRNKGNFPGRFSGRQFSNSRSEMNVSTLELGDSALYLCASSSDQGGNTEAFFGQGTRLTVV.

This sequence joins TRBV7-9 and TRBJ2-5, with D possibly being TRBD1 (5 bases). There are 14 residues in the CDR3. Germline V gene sequence: CDR1 SEHNR, CDR2 FQNEAQ (reference sequence). V was trimmed by 6 bases and J by 4 bases, leaving 15 bases between them. CDR3 sequence (DNA): TGTGCCAGCAGTTTCTCCTTGACAGTAGAGACCCAGTACTTC. Amino acids: CASSFSLTVETQYF. Full variable domain (remainder filled in from reference TRBV7-9 and TRBJ2-5): DTGVSQNPRHKITKRGQNVTFRCDPISEHNRLYWYRQTLGQGPEFLTYFQNEAQLEKSRLLSDRFSAERPKGSFSTLEIQRTEQGDSAMYLCASSFSLTVETQYFGPGTRLLVL.

The chain carries TRBV6-5 and TRBJ2-2, with 9 bases lining up with TRBD2. J was trimmed by 4 bases and V by 0 bases; bases with no gene match: 3. Germline assignment: CDR1 MNHEY and CDR2 SVGAGI. The CDR3 sequence is 16 residues long. CDR3 bases: TGTGCCAGCAGTTACTCGGGACTAGCTACCACCGGGGAGCTGTTTTTT. This gives the protein CASSYSGLATTGELFF.

This chain connects TRBV7-9 to TRBJ1-2, with D possibly matching TRBD1 (5 bases). V was clipped by 4 bases and J by 4 bases, with 13 bases between them. Germline assignment: CDR1 SEHNR and CDR2 FQNEAQ (reference sequence). The CDR3 contains 14 residues. CDR3: CASSSQGIVYGYTF. CDR3 nucleotide sequence: TGTGCCAGCAGCTCGCAGGGTATCGTCTATGGCTACACCTTC. The complete variable domain, with remaining parts taken from reference TRBV7-9 and TRBJ1-2, reads DTGVSQNPRHKITKRGQNVTFRCDPISEHNRLYWYRQTLGQGPEFLTYFQNEAQLEKSRLLSDRFSAERPKGSFSTLEIQRTEQGDSAMYLCASSSQGIVYGYTFGSGTRLTVV.

This sequence joins TRBV28 and TRBJ1-4, with D possibly being TRBD1 (5 bases). Trimming took off 6 bases at V and 5 bases at J, with 19 bases between the two ends. CDR3 size: 16 residues. CDR1 and CDR2 from the germline V gene are MDHEN and SYDVKM. CDR3 nucleotide sequence: TGTGCCAGCAGCCTCCCTACAGGAGCGGGAAATGAAAAACTGTTTTTT. Protein sequence: CASSLPTGAGNEKLFF.

This clone was recorded a few times. The chain employs TRBV28 and TRBJ1-5; D remains ambiguous. Germline V gene lookup returns CDR1 MDHEN and CDR2 SYDVKM. Trimming took off 5 bases at V and 2 bases at J, with 13 bases between the two ends. This CDR3 spans 15 amino acids. The CDR3 DNA follows: TGTGCCAGCAGTCCCGGGTCCCTTGGCAATCAGCCCCAGCATTTT. It translates to CASSPGSLGNQPQHF. Full variable domain (rest looked up from reference TRBV28 and TRBJ1-5): DVKVTQSSRYLVKRTGEKVFLECVQDMDHENMFWYRQDPGLGLRLIYFSYDVKMKEKGDIPEGYSVSREKKERFSLILESASTNQTSMYLCASSPGSLGNQPQHFGDGTRLSIL.

V gene TRBV30 combines with J gene TRBJ1-6; D is perhaps TRBD1 (6 bases). Germline CDR1 is GTSNPN and CDR2 is SVGIG (reference sequence). The CDR3 runs 14 residues. V was pared by 0 bases and J by 11 bases, with 14 bases between. CDR3 coding DNA: TGTGCCTGGAGTGTAATACAGGGTGAGGCACCCCTCCACTTT. This encodes CAWSVIQGEAPLHF. The whole variable domain, remainder taken from reference TRBV30 and TRBJ1-6, is SQTIHQWPATLVQPVGSPLSLECTVEGTSNPNLYWYRQAAGRGLQLLFYSVGIGQISSEVPQNLSASRPQDRQFILSSKKLLLSDSGFYLCAWSVIQGEAPLHFGNGTRLTVT.

Turning to this clone: Other DNA sequences of this sample code for an identical CDR3. The chain couples TRBV18 to TRBJ1-4; D possibly corresponds to TRBD1 (6 bases). This CDR3 is built from 14 residues. Germline CDR1 is KGHSH and CDR2 is LQKENI. Trimming shortened V by 6 bases and J by 0 bases, and 8 bases separated the two germline ends. CDR3 sequence reads: CASSEGATNEKLFF. Written as DNA, the CDR3 is TGTGCCAGCTCCGAGGGGGCAACTAATGAAAAACTGTTTTTT. The full variable domain, with the rest looked up from reference TRBV18 and TRBJ1-4, is NAGVMQNPRHLVRRRGQEARLRCSPMKGHSHVYWYRQLPEEGLKFMVYLQKENIIDESGMPKERFSAEFPKEGPSILRIQQVVRGDSAAYFCASSEGATNEKLFFGSGTQLSVL.

V is TRBV11-2 and J is TRBJ2-1; possibly TRBD2 for D (5 bases). CDR3 size: 14 residues. Germline assignment: CDR1 SGHAT and CDR2 FQNNGV. V shed 1 base and J shed 1 base, with 5 bases lying between them. CDR3 nucleotide sequence: TGTGCCAGCAGCTTAGCGGGGTCCTACAATGAGCAGTTCTTC. Protein product: CASSLAGSYNEQFF.

The chain is built from TRBV27 and TRBJ2-5; D gene unclear. The germline V and J ends were trimmed by 3 bases and 3 bases, with 8 bases remaining between them. The length of the CDR3 is 13 residues. Germline V gene lookup returns CDR1 MNHEY and CDR2 SMNVEV (reference sequence). For the CDR3, the DNA is TGTGCCAGCAGTTTCACTCCTAAAGAGACCCAGTACTTC. This sequence encodes CASSFTPKETQYF.

The chain carries TRBV6-6 and TRBJ1-2; D gene uncertain. Trimming left V 5 bases short and J 1 base short, with 5 bases between. Germline V gives CDR1 MNHNY, CDR2 SVGAGI (reference sequence). The length of the CDR3 is 12 residues. The CDR3 spells CASSRDNYGYTF. The CDR3, as DNA: TGTGCCAGCAGTAGAGATAACTATGGCTACACCTTC.

This chain links TRBV2 with TRBJ2-2; D remains ambiguous. This CDR3 spans 15 amino acids. Trimming cost V 6 bases and J 1 base, with 12 bases left between them. The germline V gene has CDR1 SNHLY and CDR2 FYNNEI. The CDR3 sequence is CASSVTPENTGELFF. The CDR3 nucleotides read TGTGCCAGCAGCGTGACTCCTGAGAACACCGGGGAGCTGTTTTTT.

V is TRBV7-3 and J is TRBJ2-7; 9 nucleotides align to TRBD2. Trimming cost V 2 bases and J 5 bases; bases outside gene matches: 7. Germline V gene sequence: CDR1 SGHTA, CDR2 FQGTGA. CDR3 size: 15 residues. As DNA, the CDR3 is TGTGCCAGCAGCTTAGGGCTAGCGGGGAGCAACGAGCAGTACTTC. The encoded protein is CASSLGLAGSNEQYF.

V and J are TRBV5-1 and TRBJ1-1; D not resolved. The CDR3 contains 14 residues. Germline V gives CDR1 SGHRS, CDR2 YFSETQ. Trimming stripped 0 bases from V and 10 bases from J, with 16 bases between. CDR3 sequence (DNA): TGCGCCAGCAGCTTGGAAGCGGGAGGCAATCGAGCTTTCTTT. Its protein is CASSLEAGGNRAFF. Drawing the rest from reference TRBV5-1 and TRBJ1-1, the complete variable domain is KAGVTQTPRYLIKTRGQQVTLSCSPISGHRSVSWYQQTPGQGLQFLFEYFSETQRNKGNFPGRFSGRQFSNSRSEMNVSTLELGDSALYLCASSLEAGGNRAFFGQGTRLTVV.

This clone was observed a handful of times. V gene TRBV6-5 combines with J gene TRBJ1-1, with 7 bases aligning to TRBD1. The junction had 4 bases not matched to a gene; V was cut back by 2 bases and J by 4 bases. Germline CDR1 reads MNHEY; CDR2 reads SVGAGI. There are 14 residues in the CDR3. CDR3 protein: CASSYRQGATEAFF. In DNA form, the CDR3 reads TGTGCCAGCAGTTACAGACAGGGAGCCACTGAAGCTTTCTTT.

This clone appeared a single time. The chain uses TRBV30 and TRBJ2-7; the match to TRBD1 covers 8 bases. Germline-derived CDR1 and CDR2 are GTSNPN and SVGIG (reference sequence). This CDR3 spans 13 amino acids. V gave up 3 bases and J gave up 6 bases; unmatched junction bases: 7. The CDR3 DNA sequence: TGTGCCTGGAGAGGGACAGGCGTTTTCGAGCAGTACTTC. Protein: CAWRGTGVFEQYF.

CDR3 region: CASSSKWELNYGYTF. The CDR3 bases are TGTGCCAGCAGCTCTAAGTGGGAGTTGAACTATGGCTACACCTTC. The chain couples TRBV7-9 to TRBJ1-2; no clear D gene. The germline V gene has CDR1 SEHNR and CDR2 FQNEAQ (reference sequence). The CDR3 totals 15 residues. V was pared by 4 bases and J by 2 bases, with 14 bases between.